The 21 T cell receptor beta chains below were found in one sample sequenced in a study of cytomegalovirus exposure and HLA in healthy donors. The PCR used 60 Vbeta and 13 Jbeta primers. The assay was immunoSEQ multiplex PCR, and TCRdb's table has in-frame clones only and misses some. The sample carries under 200,000 clones, 65% to 90% recorded once. The sequenced material came from PBMCs. The source is a human donor in good health.

Here the CDR3 reads CASRTGRGANVLTF. The CDR3 DNA follows: TGCGCCAGCAGGACAGGGAGAGGGGCCAACGTCCTGACTTTC. The chain has TRBV5-1 and TRBJ2-6; 7 bases align to TRBD1. The germline V gene has CDR1 SGHRS and CDR2 YFSETQ. The CDR3 length is 14 residues. V lost 5 bases to trimming and J lost 4 bases; unmatched junction nucleotides: 3.

The chain uses TRBV9 and TRBJ2-1; D uncertain. The V end was cut by 0 bases, the J end by 9 bases, with 4 bases between. Germline values: CDR1 SGDLS, CDR2 YYNGEE. The CDR3 spans 11 residues. CDR3 nucleotide sequence: TGTGCCAGCAGCGTAGGCGGTGAGCAGTTCTTC. Protein product: CASSVGGEQFF.

The chain links TRBV29-1 to TRBJ1-2; 9 nucleotides match TRBD1. Trimming took 6 bases from V and 5 from J; bases not matched to a gene: 4. CDR1 and CDR2 from the germline V gene are SQVTM and ANQGSEA. The CDR3 totals 12 residues. CDR3 loop: CSVEDRGYGYTF. The CDR3 nucleotides read TGCAGCGTCGAGGACAGGGGTTATGGCTACACCTTC.

This clone was seen just once. The V and J genes are TRBV7-3 and TRBJ1-1; D unresolved. The ends were cut back, 6 bases at V and 3 bases at J, with 11 bases in the middle. The CDR3 extends over 13 amino acids. CDR1 is SGHTA, CDR2 FQGTGA, per germline. The CDR3 DNA follows: TGTGCCAGCAGTCAAAAGAGGGACACTGAAGCTTTCTTT. Protein sequence: CASSQKRDTEAFF.

This clone came up a few times. This chain connects TRBV14 to TRBJ1-1; no definite D call. This CDR3 has 13 residues. V was pared by 0 bases and J by 5 bases, with 7 bases between. Germline V gene sequence: CDR1 SGHDN, CDR2 FVKESK. The CDR3 DNA is TGTGCCAGCAGCCAAGAAGAGCGGACTGAAGCTTTCTTT. Protein sequence: CASSQEERTEAFF.

The CDR3 is CASSLASGDEQYF. Written as DNA, the CDR3 is TGCGCCAGCAGCTTGGCGTCAGGGGACGAGCAGTACTTC. The chain carries TRBV5-1 and TRBJ2-7, with D tentatively TRBD1 (6 bases). Between the trimmed V and J ends, which lost 0 bases and 5 bases, there was a span of 9 bases. CDR1 and CDR2 (germline): SGHRS, YFSETQ. The CDR3 covers 13 residues.

The chain is built from TRBV5-4 and TRBJ2-1, with 8 bases fitting TRBD1. This CDR3 has 15 amino acids. Germline CDR1 reads SGHNT; CDR2 reads YYREEE (reference sequence). The junction had 11 bases not matched to a gene; V was cut back by 0 bases and J by 12 bases. CDR3 sequence reads: CASSLAGTGGSGQFF. The CDR3 nucleotides are TGTGCCAGCAGCTTGGCCGGGACAGGTGGTTCTGGGCAGTTCTTC.

This clone has just one count. The V and J genes are TRBV7-8 and TRBJ2-3; TRBD2 is a possible D gene (6 bases). Germline V gene data show CDR1 as SGHVS and CDR2 as FQNEAQ. With 1 base removed from V and 4 bases from J, the gap between germline ends came to 9 bases. CDR3 length: 14 amino acids. The CDR3 spells CASSLERVADTQYF. The CDR3 DNA reads as TGTGCCAGCAGCTTAGAGCGGGTAGCAGATACGCAGTATTTT.

This clone was detected only a few times. The chain recombines TRBV10-3 with TRBJ2-2; 10 nucleotides match TRBD2. Trimming at V came to 9 bases and at J to 4 bases, leaving 17 bases not matched to a gene. This CDR3 contains 18 residues. Germline V gives CDR1 ENHRY, CDR2 SYGVKD. The CDR3 reads CAIGLGSGGPLGTGELFF. The CDR3 DNA is TGTGCCATAGGACTCGGTAGCGGGGGGCCTCTCGGCACCGGGGAGCTGTTTTTT.

As for this clone: Here the CDR3 omits its conserved ending phenylalanine or tryptophan, so a read error is the likely source. The rearrangement links TRBV5-4 to TRBJ2-3; no firm D call. Germline loops: CDR1 SGHNT, CDR2 YYREEE (reference sequence). V gave up 2 bases and J gave up 2 bases, with 3 bases separating them. The CDR3 sequence is 12 residues long. The CDR3 region is CASSFHTDTQYS. The CDR3 DNA reads TGTGCCAGCAGCTTCCACACAGATACGCAGTATTCT.

About this clone: This CDR3 is also generated by other DNA sequences in the sample. The chain is built from TRBV4-1 and TRBJ2-7; 7 bases align to TRBD2. J lost 1 base, V lost 0 bases, and 3 bases had no gene match. The CDR3 extends over 15 amino acids. Germline-derived CDR1 and CDR2 are MGHRA and YSYEKL. CDR3 in DNA: TGCGCCAGCAGCCAAGAAGGGAGGGGATCCTACGAGCAGTACTTC. Amino acid sequence: CASSQEGRGSYEQYF.

This clone was observed a handful of times. The rearrangement joins TRBV4-3 to TRBJ1-1; 7 bases agree with TRBD1. CDR1 LGHNA and CDR2 YSLEER come from the germline V gene. The CDR3 is 17 amino acids. J was trimmed by 0 bases and V by 1 base; bases with no gene match: 8. In DNA form, the CDR3 reads TGCGCCAGCAGCCAAGCTTTGCCGGGACAGATGAACACTGAAGCTTTCTTT. Protein product: CASSQALPGQMNTEAFF.

The chain has TRBV7-9 and TRBJ1-2; D is unclear. Trimming pared 1 base from V and 4 bases from J, leaving 4 bases between. CDR1 is SEHNR and CDR2 is FQNEAQ in the germline V gene (reference sequence). This CDR3 has 12 residues. The CDR3 coding sequence is TGTGCCAGCAGCTTAGGGGCCTATGGCTACACCTTC. It is translated as CASSLGAYGYTF. The complete variable domain, with remaining parts taken from reference TRBV7-9 and TRBJ1-2, reads DTGVSQNPRHKITKRGQNVTFRCDPISEHNRLYWYRQTLGQGPEFLTYFQNEAQLEKSRLLSDRFSAERPKGSFSTLEIQRTEQGDSAMYLCASSLGAYGYTFGSGTRLTVV.

This clone was seen more than once but under ten times. The V and J genes are TRBV18 and TRBJ1-6, with TRBD1 identical over 7 bases. The CDR3 has 14 residues. Germline lookup yields CDR1 KGHSH and CDR2 LQKENI. Unmatched junction bases numbered 10, after V lost 8 bases and J lost 9 bases. CDR3 coding DNA: TGTGCCAGCCTCGACAGGGCCGGGGGTTCACCCCTCCACTTT. This translates into CASLDRAGGSPLHF.

This clone showed up just once. CDR3 loop: CASSLAEVGTGQYF. The CDR3 DNA sequence: TGTGCCAGCAGCTTAGCTGAAGTTGGGACAGGGCAATATTTT. The chain is built from TRBV7-2 and TRBJ2-3; 9 nucleotides align to TRBD1. V lost 0 bases and J lost 15; bases outside the gene matches: 10. Germline CDR1 SGHTA, CDR2 FQGNSA. This CDR3 region has 14 residues. The full variable domain, its missing parts supplied by reference TRBV7-2 and TRBJ2-3, is GAGVSQSPSNKVTEKGKDVELRCDPISGHTALYWYRQSLGQGLEFLIYFQGNSAPDKSGLPSDRFSAERTGGSVSTLTIQRTQQEDSAVYLCASSLAEVGTGQYFGPGTRLTVL.

The CDR3 DNA is TGTGCCAGCAGCATGGGGCAGGCTAATGAAAAACTGTTTTTT. As protein: CASSMGQANEKLFF. This chain uses TRBV28 with TRBJ1-4; weak D call: TRBD1 (5 bases). Germline values: CDR1 MDHEN, CDR2 SYDVKM. The CDR3 loop spans 14 amino acids. V was trimmed by 6 bases and J by 3 bases, leaving 11 bases between them. The variable domain in full, with the rest retrieved from reference TRBV28 and TRBJ1-4, is DVKVTQSSRYLVKRTGEKVFLECVQDMDHENMFWYRQDPGLGLRLIYFSYDVKMKEKGDIPEGYSVSREKKERFSLILESASTNQTSMYLCASSMGQANEKLFFGSGTQLSVL.

In DNA form, the CDR3 reads TGTGCCATCAGCGCCGGGACAGGGGACACAGATACGCAGTATTTT. It yields the protein CAISAGTGDTDTQYF. The J gene is TRBJ2-3, the V gene TRBV10-3, with TRBD1 matching over 10 bases. Germline V lookup: CDR1 ENHRY, CDR2 SYGVKD. This CDR3 is 15 amino acids long. The V segment lost 6 bases and the J segment 2 bases; nucleotides outside the gene matches: 5.

J is TRBJ2-7 and V is TRBV27; TRBD1 agrees at 10 bases. Germline V lookup: CDR1 MNHEY, CDR2 SMNVEV (reference sequence). This CDR3 spans 16 amino acids. V dropped 4 bases and J dropped 5; count of bases not matched to a gene: 11. The CDR3 sequence is CASSSDRDRGPHEQYF. The DNA of the CDR3 is TGTGCCAGCAGTTCCGATCGGGACAGGGGCCCCCACGAGCAGTACTTC.

The chain employs TRBV12-5 and TRBJ1-2; D not resolved. The germline V and J ends were trimmed by 1 base and 7 bases, with 22 bases remaining between them. Germline assignment: CDR1 LGHNT and CDR2 FRNRAP. The length of the CDR3 is 17 residues. The CDR3: CASGLAALVKPFRGYTF. CDR3 nucleotides: TGTGCTAGTGGTTTGGCTGCATTAGTCAAACCGTTTCGTGGCTACACCTTC.

The gene calls are TRBV9 and TRBJ2-3, with TRBD1 matching over 9 bases. V gave up 4 bases and J gave up 5 bases; unmatched junction bases: 11. This CDR3 contains 16 residues. Germline V gene lookup returns CDR1 SGDLS and CDR2 YYNGEE. The CDR3 nucleotides read TGTGCCAGCAGCCCAACAGGGGGCGCCTCGGTAGATACGCAGTATTTT. Translating it yields CASSPTGGASVDTQYF.

In its sample, this clone was seen a few times. The chain links TRBV4-2 to TRBJ2-7; the D gene is possibly TRBD2 (7 bases). Trimming shortened V by 4 bases and J by 0 bases, and 13 bases separated the two germline ends. Germline V CDR1 and CDR2: LGHNA, YNFKEQ. The CDR3 consists of 15 residues. CDR3 in amino acids: CASSRGGDNSYEQYF. The CDR3 region has the DNA TGTGCCAGCAGCCGGGGGGGGGACAACTCCTACGAGCAGTACTTC.